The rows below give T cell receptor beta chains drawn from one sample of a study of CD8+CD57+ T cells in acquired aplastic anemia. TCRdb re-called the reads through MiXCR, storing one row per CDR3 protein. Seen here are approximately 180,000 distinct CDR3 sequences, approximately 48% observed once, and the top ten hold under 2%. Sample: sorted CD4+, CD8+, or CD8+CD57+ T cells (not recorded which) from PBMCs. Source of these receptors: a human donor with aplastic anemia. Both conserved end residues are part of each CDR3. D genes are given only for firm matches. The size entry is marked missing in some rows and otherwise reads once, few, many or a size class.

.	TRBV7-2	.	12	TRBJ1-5	TGTGCCAGCAGCTTCCTGAATCAGCCCCAGCATTTT	CASSFLNQPQHF
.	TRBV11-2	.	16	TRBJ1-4	TGTGCCAGCAGCTTACCATCGGGACACCCTAATGAAAAACTGTTTTTT	CASSLPSGHPNEKLFF
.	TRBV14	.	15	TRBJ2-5	TGTGCCAGCAGCCCCACAGGGTTGGATGGGAAGACCCAGTACTTC	CASSPTGLDGKTQYF
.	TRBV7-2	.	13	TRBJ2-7	TGTGCCAGCAGCTTGGGACTGAACTACGAGCAGTACTTC	CASSLGLNYEQYF
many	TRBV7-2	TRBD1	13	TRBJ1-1	TGTGCCAGCAGCCCAGGGGGTTCCACTGAAGCTTTCTTT	CASSPGGSTEAFF
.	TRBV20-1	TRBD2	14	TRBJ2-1	TGCAGCACCCTGAGCGGGAGTTCATACAATGAGCAGTTCTTC	CSTLSGSSYNEQFF
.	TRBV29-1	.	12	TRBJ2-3	TGCAGCGTTGGGGATGGACGGGATACGCAGTATTTT	CSVGDGRDTQYF
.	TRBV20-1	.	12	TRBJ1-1	TGCAGTGCTAGACCCGAGGGCCCGGCGGCTTTCTTT	CSARPEGPAAFF
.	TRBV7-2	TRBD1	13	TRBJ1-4	TGTGCCAGCAGCCCGGGACAGAATGAAAAACTGTTTTTT	CASSPGQNEKLFF
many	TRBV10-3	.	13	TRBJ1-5	TGTGCCATAGGCTTTGCCCAGGATCAGCCCCAGCATTTT	CAIGFAQDQPQHF
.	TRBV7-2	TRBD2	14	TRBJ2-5	TGTGCCAGCAGCGTTGGACTAGCGGGAGGGACCCAGTACTTC	CASSVGLAGGTQYF
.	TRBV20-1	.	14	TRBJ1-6	TGCAGTGCTAGGGCTGCGTCCTATAATTCACCCCTCCACTTT	CSARAASYNSPLHF
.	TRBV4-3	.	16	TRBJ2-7	TGCGCCAGCAGCCAAGATCGAACAGGGCGATCCTACGAGCAGTACTTC	CASSQDRTGRSYEQYF
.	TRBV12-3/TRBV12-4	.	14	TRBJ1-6	TGTGCCAGCAGCCCAGGCGGCTATAATTCACCCCTCCACTTT	CASSPGGYNSPLHF
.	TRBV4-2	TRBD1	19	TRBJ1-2	TGTGCCAGCAGCCAACGGGGGACGGGGTGGACAGGGAAGGACTATGGCTACACCTTC	CASSQRGTGWTGKDYGYTF
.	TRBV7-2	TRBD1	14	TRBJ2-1	TGTGCCAGCAGCTCCCAAGGGGGCGCACATGAGCAGTTCTTC	CASSSQGGAHEQFF
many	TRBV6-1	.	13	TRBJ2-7	TGTGCCAGCAGTCAGAGGGTCCCCTACGAGCAGTACTTC	CASSQRVPYEQYF
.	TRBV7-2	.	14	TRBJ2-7	TGTGCCAGCAGCTTCCGCCCACGGAGCTACGAGCAGTACTTC	CASSFRPRSYEQYF
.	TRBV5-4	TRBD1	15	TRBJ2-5	TGTGCCAGCAGTCAGGATACAGGGGGCACGGAGACCCAGTACTTC	CASSQDTGGTETQYF
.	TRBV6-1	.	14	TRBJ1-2	TGTGCCAGCAGTGAGAGTGGTGAGATCTATGGCTACACCTTC	CASSESGEIYGYTF
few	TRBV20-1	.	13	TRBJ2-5	TGCAGTGCTTCGGGCAGGGCTTGGGAGACCCAGTACTTC	CSASGRAWETQYF
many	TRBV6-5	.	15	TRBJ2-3	TGTGCCAGCAGTTACTCGACCGATCAGTACGATACGCAGTATTTT	CASSYSTDQYDTQYF
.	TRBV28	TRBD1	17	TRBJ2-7	TGTGCCAGCAGCCCGAACCCGGGACAGGGGGCGAGGTACGAGCAGTACTTC	CASSPNPGQGARYEQYF
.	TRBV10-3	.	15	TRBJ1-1	TGTGCCATCAGTGGCTCCGGTGGCGGCAATACTGAAGCTTTCTTT	CAISGSGGGNTEAFF
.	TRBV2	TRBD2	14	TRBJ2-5	TGTGCCAGCAGACCCCTAGCGGGAGTAGAGACCCAGTACTTC	CASRPLAGVETQYF
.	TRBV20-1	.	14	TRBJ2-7	TGCAGTGCTAGAGATCTGGTGTCCGACTACGAGCAGTACTTC	CSARDLVSDYEQYF
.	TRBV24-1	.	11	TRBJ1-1	TGTGCCACCAGTGTAGGGACTGAAGCTTTCTTT	CATSVGTEAFF
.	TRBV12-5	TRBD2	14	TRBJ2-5	TGTGCTAGTGGTTTGATACCCCCGGGGGGGACCCAGTACTTC	CASGLIPPGGTQYF
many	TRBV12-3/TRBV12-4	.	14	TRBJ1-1	TGTGCCAGCAGTTTCTCAGACTTGAACACTGAAGCTTTCTTT	CASSFSDLNTEAFF
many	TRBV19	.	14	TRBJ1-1	TGTGCCAGTAGTAGGGGGGGGTCGTTGACTGAAGCTTTCTTT	CASSRGGSLTEAFF
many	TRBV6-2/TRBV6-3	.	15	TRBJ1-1	TGTGCCAGCAGAAACCAGATTCTAGGCGGCACTGAAGCTTTCTTT	CASRNQILGGTEAFF
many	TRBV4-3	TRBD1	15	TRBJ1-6	TGCGCCAGCAGCCAAGATGGGACAGCGAATTCACCCCTCCACTTT	CASSQDGTANSPLHF
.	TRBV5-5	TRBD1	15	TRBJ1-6	TGTGCCAGCAGCCTGTCGGGGACAGGGAGTTCACCCCTCCACTTT	CASSLSGTGSSPLHF
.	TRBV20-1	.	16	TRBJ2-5	TGCAGTGCTAGCAGGGGGGCCTCCCTCTTACAAGAGACCCAGTACTTC	CSASRGASLLQETQYF
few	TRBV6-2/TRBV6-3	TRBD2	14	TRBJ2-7	TGTGCCAGCAGTTTGACTAGCGGGGGGTACGAGCGGTACTTC	CASSLTSGGYERYF
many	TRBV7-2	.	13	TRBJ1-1	TGTGCCAGCAGCCCTTGGGTTAGGGCTGAAGCTTTCTTT	CASSPWVRAEAFF
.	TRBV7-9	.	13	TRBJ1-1	TGTGCCAGCAGCTTAGGGCAATACGGTGAAGCTTTCTTT	CASSLGQYGEAFF
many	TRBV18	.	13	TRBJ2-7	TGTGCCAGCTCACCGGGCCTAGCCTACGAGCAGTACTTC	CASSPGLAYEQYF
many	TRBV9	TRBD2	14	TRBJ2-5	TGTGCCAGCAGCGTAGGGAGTAGCGGGGGGAGCCAGTACTTC	CASSVGSSGGSQYF
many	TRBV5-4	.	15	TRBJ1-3	TGTGCCAGCAGCAGCGAATTACCGCCCGGAAACACCATATATTTT	CASSSELPPGNTIYF
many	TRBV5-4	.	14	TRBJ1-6	TGTGCCAGCAGCTTGCAGGGGCAGAATTCACCCCTCCACTTT	CASSLQGQNSPLHF
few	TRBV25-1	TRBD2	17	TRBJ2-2	TGTGCCAGCACAAAACCGGGACTAGCGTCGAACACCGGGGAGCTGTTTTTT	CASTKPGLASNTGELFF
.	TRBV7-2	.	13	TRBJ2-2	TGTGCCAGCTCACCCCGAGGAGGCGGGGAGCTGTTTTTT	CASSPRGGGELFF
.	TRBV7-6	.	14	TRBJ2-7	TGTGCCAGCAGCTCGTCCGGACCTTCTTTCGAGCAGTACTTC	CASSSSGPSFEQYF
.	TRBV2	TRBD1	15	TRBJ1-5	TGTGCCAGCAGTGTGGTAGTGACAGGGAATCAGCCCCAGCATTTT	CASSVVVTGNQPQHF
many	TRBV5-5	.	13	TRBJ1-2	TGTGCCAGCAGCTTGGCAGATAACTATGGCTACACCTTC	CASSLADNYGYTF
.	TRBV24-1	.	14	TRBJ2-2	TGTGCCACCAGTGTGGGAGTCGGGTCTGGGGAGCTGTTTTTT	CATSVGVGSGELFF
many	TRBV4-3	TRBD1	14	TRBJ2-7	TGCGCCAGCAGCCTCCTCGGACAGGGCGACGAGCAGTACTTC	CASSLLGQGDEQYF
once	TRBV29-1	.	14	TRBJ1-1	TGCAGCGTTGGTCATCGGCTCATGAACACTGAAGCTTTCTTT	CSVGHRLMNTEAFF
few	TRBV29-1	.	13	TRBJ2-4	TGCAGCGTTGAGTCGGGATTTGCAAACATTCAGTACTTC	CSVESGFANIQYF
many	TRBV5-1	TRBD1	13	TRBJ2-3	TGCGCCAGCAGCCTAGGACAGGGGGGGACGCAGTATTTT	CASSLGQGGTQYF